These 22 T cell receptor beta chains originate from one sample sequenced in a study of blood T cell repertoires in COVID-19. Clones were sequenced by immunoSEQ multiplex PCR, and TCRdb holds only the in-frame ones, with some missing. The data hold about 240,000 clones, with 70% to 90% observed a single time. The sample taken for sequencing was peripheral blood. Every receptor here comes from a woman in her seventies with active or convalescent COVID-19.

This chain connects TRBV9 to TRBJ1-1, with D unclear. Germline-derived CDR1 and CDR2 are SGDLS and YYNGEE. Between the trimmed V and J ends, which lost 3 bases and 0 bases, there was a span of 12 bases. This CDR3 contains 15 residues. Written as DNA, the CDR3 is TGTGCCAGCAGCGCCCTTCAGAGGTTGAACACTGAAGCTTTCTTT. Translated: CASSALQRLNTEAFF.

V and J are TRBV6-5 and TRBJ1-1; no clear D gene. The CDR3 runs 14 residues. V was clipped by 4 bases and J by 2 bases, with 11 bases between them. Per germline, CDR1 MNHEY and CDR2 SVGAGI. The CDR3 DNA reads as TGTGCCAGCAGTTCGCGCCGCGGAAACACTGAAGCTTTCTTT. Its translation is CASSSRRGNTEAFF.

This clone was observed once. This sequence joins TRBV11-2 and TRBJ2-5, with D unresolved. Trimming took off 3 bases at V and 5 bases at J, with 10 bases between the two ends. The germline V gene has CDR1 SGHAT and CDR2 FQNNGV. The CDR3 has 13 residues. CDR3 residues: CASSFNPRETQYF. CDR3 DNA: TGTGCCAGCAGCTTCAACCCCCGGGAGACCCAGTACTTC.

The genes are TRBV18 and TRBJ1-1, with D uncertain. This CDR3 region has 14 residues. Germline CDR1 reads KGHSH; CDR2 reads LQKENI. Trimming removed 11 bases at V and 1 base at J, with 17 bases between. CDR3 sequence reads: CAARPGGPNTEAFF. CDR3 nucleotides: TGTGCCGCGAGACCAGGAGGCCCGAACACTGAAGCTTTCTTT.

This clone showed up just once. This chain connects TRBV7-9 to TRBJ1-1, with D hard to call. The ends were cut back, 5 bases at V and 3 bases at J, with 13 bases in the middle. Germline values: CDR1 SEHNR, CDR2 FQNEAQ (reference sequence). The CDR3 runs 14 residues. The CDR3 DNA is TGTGCCAGCAGCGGCTCCGACTACTACACTGAAGCTTTCTTT. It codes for CASSGSDYYTEAFF.

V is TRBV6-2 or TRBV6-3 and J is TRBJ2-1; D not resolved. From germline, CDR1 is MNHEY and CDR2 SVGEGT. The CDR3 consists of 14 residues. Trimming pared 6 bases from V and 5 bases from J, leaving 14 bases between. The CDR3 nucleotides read TGTGCCAGCAGCCGAGCGATTACACACAATGAGCAGTTCTTC. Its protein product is CASSRAITHNEQFF.

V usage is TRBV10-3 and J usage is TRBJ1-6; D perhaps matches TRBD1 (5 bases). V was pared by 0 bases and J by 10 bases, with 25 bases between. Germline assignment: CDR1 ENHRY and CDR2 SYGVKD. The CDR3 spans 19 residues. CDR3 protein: CAISESGGNRVGTYSPLHF. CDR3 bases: TGTGCCATCAGTGAGTCGGGAGGGAACAGAGTCGGGACGTACTCACCCCTCCACTTT.

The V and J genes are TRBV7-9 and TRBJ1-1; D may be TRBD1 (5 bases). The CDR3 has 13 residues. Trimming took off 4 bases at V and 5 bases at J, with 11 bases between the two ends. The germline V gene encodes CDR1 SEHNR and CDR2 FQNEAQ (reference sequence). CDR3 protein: CASSSLGTTEAFF. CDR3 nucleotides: TGTGCCAGCAGCTCCCTGGGGACTACTGAAGCTTTCTTT.

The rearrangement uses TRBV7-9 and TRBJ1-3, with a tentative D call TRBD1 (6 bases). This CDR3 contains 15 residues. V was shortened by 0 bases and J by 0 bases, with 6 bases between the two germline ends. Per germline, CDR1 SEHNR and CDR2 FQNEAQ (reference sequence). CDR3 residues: CASSLAQGSGNTIYF. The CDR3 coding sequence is TGTGCCAGCAGCTTAGCACAGGGCTCTGGAAACACCATATATTTT.

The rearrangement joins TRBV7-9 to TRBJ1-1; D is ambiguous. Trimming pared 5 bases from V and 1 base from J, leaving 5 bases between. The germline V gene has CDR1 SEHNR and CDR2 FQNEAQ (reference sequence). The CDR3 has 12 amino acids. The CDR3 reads CASSNTNTEAFF. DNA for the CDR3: TGTGCCAGCAGCAACACGAACACTGAAGCTTTCTTT.

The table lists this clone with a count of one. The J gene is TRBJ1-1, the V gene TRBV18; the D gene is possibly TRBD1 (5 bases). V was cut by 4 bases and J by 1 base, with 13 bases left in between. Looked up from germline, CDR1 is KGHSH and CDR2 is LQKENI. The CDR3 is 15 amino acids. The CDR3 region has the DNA TGTGCCAGCTCACGGGGGGGACGGTCGAACACTGAAGCTTTCTTT. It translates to CASSRGGRSNTEAFF.

The CDR3 spells CASSLTPDRSPAAGYGYTF. The CDR3 bases are TGTGCCAGCAGCTTGACCCCCGACAGGTCCCCCGCCGCTGGCTATGGCTACACCTTC. V gene TRBV11-2 combines with J gene TRBJ1-2; D is perhaps TRBD1 (6 bases). V was clipped by 3 bases and J by 4 bases, with 27 bases between them. The CDR3 has 19 amino acids. The germline CDR1 and CDR2 sequences are SGHAT and FQNNGV. The entire variable domain, with the rest obtained from reference TRBV11-2 and TRBJ1-2, is as follows: EAGVAQSPRYKIIEKRQSVAFWCNPISGHATLYWYQQILGQGPKLLIQFQNNGVVDDSQLPKDRFSAERLKGVDSTLKIQPAKLEDSAVYLCASSLTPDRSPAAGYGYTFGSGTRLTVV.

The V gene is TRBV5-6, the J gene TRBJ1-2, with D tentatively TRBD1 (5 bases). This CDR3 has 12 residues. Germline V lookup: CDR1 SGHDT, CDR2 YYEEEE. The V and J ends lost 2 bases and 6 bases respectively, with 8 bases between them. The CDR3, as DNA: TGTGCCAGCAGCTTCGGGGGGGATGGCTACACCTTC. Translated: CASSFGGDGYTF.

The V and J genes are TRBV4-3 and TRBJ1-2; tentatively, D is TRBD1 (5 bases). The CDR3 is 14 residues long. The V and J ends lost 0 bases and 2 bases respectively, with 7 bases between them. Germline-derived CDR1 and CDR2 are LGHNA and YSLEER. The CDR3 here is CASSQEEGNYGYTF. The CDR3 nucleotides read TGCGCCAGCAGCCAAGAGGAGGGGAACTATGGCTACACCTTC.

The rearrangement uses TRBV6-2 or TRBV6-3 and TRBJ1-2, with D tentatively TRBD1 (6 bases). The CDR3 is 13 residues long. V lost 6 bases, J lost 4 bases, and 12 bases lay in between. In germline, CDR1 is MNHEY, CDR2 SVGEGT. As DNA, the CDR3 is TGTGCCAGCAGCCCCGGGGGGCCCTATGGCTACACCTTC. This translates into CASSPGGPYGYTF.

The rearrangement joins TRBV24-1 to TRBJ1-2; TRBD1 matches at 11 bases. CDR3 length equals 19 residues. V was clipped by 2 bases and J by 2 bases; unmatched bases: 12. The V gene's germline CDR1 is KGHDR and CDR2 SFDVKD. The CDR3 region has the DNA TGTGCCACCAGTGATTCCGCTTACGCCGGGACAGGGGGAAACTATGGCTACACCTTC. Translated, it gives CATSDSAYAGTGGNYGYTF.

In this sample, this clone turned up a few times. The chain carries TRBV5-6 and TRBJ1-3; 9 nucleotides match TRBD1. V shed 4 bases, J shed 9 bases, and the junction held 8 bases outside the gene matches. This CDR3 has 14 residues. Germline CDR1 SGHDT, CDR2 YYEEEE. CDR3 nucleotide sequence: TGTGCCAGCAGCCGGGACAGGGCGGCGGTCACCATATATTTT. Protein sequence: CASSRDRAAVTIYF. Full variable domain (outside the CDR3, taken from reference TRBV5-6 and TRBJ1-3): DAGVTQSPTHLIKTRGQQVTLRCSPKSGHDTVSWYQQALGQGPQFIFQYYEEEERQRGNFPDRFSGHQFPNYSSELNVNALLLGDSALYLCASSRDRAAVTIYFGEGSWLTVV.

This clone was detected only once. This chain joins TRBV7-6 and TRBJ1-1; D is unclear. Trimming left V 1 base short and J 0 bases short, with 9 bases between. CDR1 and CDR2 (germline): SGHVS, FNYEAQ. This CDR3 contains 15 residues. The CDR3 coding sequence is TGTGCCAGCAGCTTAGGCAGGCCTATGAACACTGAAGCTTTCTTT. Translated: CASSLGRPMNTEAFF.

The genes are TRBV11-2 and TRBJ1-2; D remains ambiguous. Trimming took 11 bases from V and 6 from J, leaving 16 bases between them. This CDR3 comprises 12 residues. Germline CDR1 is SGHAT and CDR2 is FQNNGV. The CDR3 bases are TGTGCCGGCCGGCGGGGTAGTCATGGCTACACCTTC. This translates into CAGRRGSHGYTF.

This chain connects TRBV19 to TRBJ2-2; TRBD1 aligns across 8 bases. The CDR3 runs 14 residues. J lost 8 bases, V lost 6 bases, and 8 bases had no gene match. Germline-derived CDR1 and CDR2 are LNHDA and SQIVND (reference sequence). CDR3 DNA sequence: TGTGCCAGTAGAGGGACAGGAGATGTGGGGGAGCTGTTTTTT. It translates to CASRGTGDVGELFF.

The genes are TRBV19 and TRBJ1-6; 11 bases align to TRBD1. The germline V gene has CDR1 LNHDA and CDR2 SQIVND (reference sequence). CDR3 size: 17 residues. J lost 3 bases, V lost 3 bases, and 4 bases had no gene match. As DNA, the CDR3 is TGTGCCAGTAGTATGCGGACAGGGGGCGACTATAATTCACCCCTCCACTTT. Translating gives CASSMRTGGDYNSPLHF. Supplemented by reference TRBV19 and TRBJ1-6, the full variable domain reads DGGITQSPKYLFRKEGQNVTLSCEQNLNHDAMYWYRQDPGQGLRLIYYSQIVNDFQKGDIAEGYSVSREKKESFPLTVTSAQKNPTAFYLCASSMRTGGDYNSPLHFGNGTRLTVT.

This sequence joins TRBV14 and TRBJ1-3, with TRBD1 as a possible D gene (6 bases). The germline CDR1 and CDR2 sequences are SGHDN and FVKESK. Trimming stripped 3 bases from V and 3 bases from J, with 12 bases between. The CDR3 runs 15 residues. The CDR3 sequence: CASSQGRGFGNTIYF. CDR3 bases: TGTGCCAGCAGCCAGGGCAGGGGTTTTGGAAACACCATATATTTT.